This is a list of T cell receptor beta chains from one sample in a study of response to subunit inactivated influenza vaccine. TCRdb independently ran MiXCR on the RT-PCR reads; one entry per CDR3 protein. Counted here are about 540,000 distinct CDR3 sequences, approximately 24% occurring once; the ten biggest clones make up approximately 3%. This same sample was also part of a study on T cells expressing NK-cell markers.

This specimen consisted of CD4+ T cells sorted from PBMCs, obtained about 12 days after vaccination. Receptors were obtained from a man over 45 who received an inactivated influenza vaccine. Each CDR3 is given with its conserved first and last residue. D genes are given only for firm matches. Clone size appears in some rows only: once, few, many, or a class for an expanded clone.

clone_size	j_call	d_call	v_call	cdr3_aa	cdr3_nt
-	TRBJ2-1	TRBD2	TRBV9	CASSVVTSGGYSSYNEQFF	TGTGCCAGCAGCGTAGTGACTAGCGGGGGGTACAGCTCCTACAATGAGCAGTTCTTC
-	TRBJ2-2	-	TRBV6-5	CASSYSWGLTTGELFF	TGTGCCAGCAGTTACTCTTGGGGTTTAACCACCGGGGAGCTGTTTTTT
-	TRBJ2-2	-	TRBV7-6	CASSPYPTSGELFF	TGTGCCAGCAGCCCCTACCCTACTTCCGGGGAGCTGTTTTTT
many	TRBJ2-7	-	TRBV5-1	CASSLQGYEQYF	TGTGCCAGCAGTCTACAGGGATACGAGCAGTACTTC
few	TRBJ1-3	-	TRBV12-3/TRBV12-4	CASTTGSGNTIYF	TGTGCCAGCACCACAGGCTCTGGAAACACCATATATTTT
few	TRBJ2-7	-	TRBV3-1	CASSQSSGVSPGEQYF	TGTGCCAGCAGCCAATCCAGTGGAGTCAGCCCGGGCGAGCAGTACTTC
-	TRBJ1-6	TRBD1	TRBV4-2	CASSRTGQADLTLHF	TGTGCCAGCAGCCGGACGGGACAGGCCGACCTCACCCTCCACTTT
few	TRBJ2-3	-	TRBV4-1	CASSQVAESTDTQYF	TGCGCCAGCAGCCAAGTCGCTGAGAGCACAGATACGCAGTATTTT
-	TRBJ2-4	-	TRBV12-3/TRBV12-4	CASSFERKNIQYF	TGTGCCAGCAGTTTCGAGAGAAAAAACATTCAGTACTTC
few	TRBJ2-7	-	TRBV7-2	CASSYQAATYEQYF	TGTGCCAGCAGCTACCAGGCGGCGACCTACGAGCAGTACTTC
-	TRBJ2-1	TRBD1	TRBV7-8	CASSLVSRLTGGSYNEQFF	TGTGCCAGCAGCTTAGTGTCACGGTTGACAGGGGGCTCCTACAATGAGCAGTTCTTC
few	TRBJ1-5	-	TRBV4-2	CASSQPGEKEPQHF	TGTGCCAGCAGCCAACCGGGGGAGAAGGAGCCCCAGCATTTT
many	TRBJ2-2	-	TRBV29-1	CSVVGTNTGELFF	TGCAGCGTTGTCGGAACGAACACCGGGGAGCTGTTTTTT
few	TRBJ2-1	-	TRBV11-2	CASSPIGGARYNEQFF	TGTGCCAGCAGCCCGATTGGGGGGGCCCGCTACAATGAGCAGTTCTTC
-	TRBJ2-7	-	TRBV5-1	CASSLAPAYEQYF	TGCGCCAGCAGCTTGGCGCCGGCCTACGAGCAGTACTTC
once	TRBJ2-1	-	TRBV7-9	CASSLDRWTEQFF	TGTGCCAGCAGCTTAGATAGGTGGACTGAGCAGTTCTTC
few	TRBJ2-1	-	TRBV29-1	CSVVRGETYNEQFF	TGCAGCGTTGTCCGGGGAGAAACCTACAATGAGCAGTTCTTC
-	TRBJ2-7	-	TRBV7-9	CASSLAGVPRYEQYF	TGTGCCAGCAGCTTAGCGGGGGTACCCAGGTACGAGCAGTACTTC
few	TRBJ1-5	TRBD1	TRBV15	CATSKGTGSLSQPQHF	TGTGCCACCAGCAAAGGGACAGGCTCCTTGAGTCAGCCCCAGCATTTT
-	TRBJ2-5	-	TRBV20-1	CSASPSEETQYF	TGCAGTGCTAGTCCCAGTGAGGAGACCCAGTACTTC
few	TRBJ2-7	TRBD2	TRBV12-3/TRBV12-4	CASSFSTSGGEQYF	TGTGCCAGCAGTTTTAGTACTAGCGGGGGCGAGCAGTACTTC
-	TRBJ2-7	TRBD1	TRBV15	CATSRPGTGNYEQYF	TGTGCCACCAGCAGACCCGGGACAGGCAACTACGAGCAGTACTTC
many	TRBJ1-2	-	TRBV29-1	CSVNSYGYTF	TGCAGCGTGAACAGCTATGGCTACACCTTC
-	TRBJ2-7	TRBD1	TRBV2	CASSVLGQDYEQYF	TGTGCCAGCAGTGTATTAGGACAGGATTACGAGCAGTACTTC
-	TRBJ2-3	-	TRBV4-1	CASSHPLRGLRTSTDTQYF	TGCGCCAGCAGCCATCCCCTGAGGGGCCTTAGGACTAGCACAGATACGCAGTATTTT
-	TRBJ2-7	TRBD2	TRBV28	CASSSGTSGLSSYEQYF	TGTGCCAGCAGTTCCGGGACTAGCGGACTGAGCTCCTACGAGCAGTACTTC
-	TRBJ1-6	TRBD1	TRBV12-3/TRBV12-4	CASSSQTGDSPLHF	TGTGCCAGCAGTTCTCAAACAGGGGATTCACCCCTCCACTTT
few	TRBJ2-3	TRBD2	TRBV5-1	CASSSRRGGRTDTQYF	TGCGCCAGCAGCTCACGGCGGGGGGGCCGCACAGATACGCAGTATTTT
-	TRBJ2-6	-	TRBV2	CASSDTGANVLTF	TGTGCCAGCAGTGATACTGGGGCCAACGTCCTGACTTTC
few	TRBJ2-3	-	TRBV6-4	CASSADSHTDTQYF	TGTGCCAGCAGTGCCGACTCTCACACAGATACGCAGTATTTT